This TCR beta chain is drawn from a study of identical twins (dated by TCRdb to 2016 to 2018). General notes on the study: To test whether fetal clonotypes persist, this study deep-sequenced TCR alpha and beta repertoires from monozygotic twins, from unrelated adults of various ages, and from cord blood. To rule out contamination, the twin experiments were replicated at different times with different library preparation protocols. Findings and caveats that apply to the study as a whole: Compared with coincidental sharing between unrelated individuals, out-of-frame TCR alpha sequences shared between twins showed an excess of sequences with low generation probability. A weaker excess of twin sharing was found in beta out-of-frame sequences because the signal-to-noise ratio was lowered by fewer shared sequences. Fewer insertions were carried by abundant cord blood beta clonotypes; a weaker similar trend was observed in young adult naive repertoires, while no such trend was observed in memory repertoires. Because the same donors could not be followed over many years, the conclusions depended on cross-sectional statistical analysis. In monozygotic twins, recombination models systematically underestimated out-of-frame TCR alpha sharing, but the models matched the sharing seen between unrelated individuals. Zero-insertion analyses could be partly confounded by invariant T cells such as MAIT and iNKT, though diverse VJ usage argued against such confounding for most clonotypes.

Only healthy Caucasian donors were included. The twin cohort comprised three pairs of female monozygotic twins, all aged roughly 18 to 29 years. CD4+ and CD8+ T cell populations were isolated with positive isolation kits from Invitrogen. Turning to this clonotype: The clone's antigen remains unknown. No much larger clonotype is one base removed from it; base qualities were not supplied.

The library was obtained by 5' RACE. Sequencing was performed on an Illumina HiSeq 2000. Template switching added a universal primer binding site, and the final cDNA carried a unique molecular identifier that allowed TCR cDNA molecules to be counted accurately. First-strand cDNA for TCR alpha and beta chains was synthesized from specific primers in the conserved constant-segment region. To control for contamination, every cDNA library was double barcoded, receiving both a SMART-Mk sample barcode and Illumina barcodes. TruSeq adapter sequences and Illumina sample barcodes were added in two successive PCR steps. The TCR alpha and beta cDNA libraries were sequenced on the Illumina HiSeq platform using custom primers. From the authors' description of their analysis: MiGEC processed the raw reads to extract unique molecular identifiers, while MiXCR was used to determine the CDR3 positions. Recombination models were inferred per individual with the repgenHMM and IGoR tools using an EM algorithm. Shared clonotype analysis was performed with the tcR package in R, normalizing sharing by the product of cloneset sizes. Out-of-frame nonproductive sequences were analyzed to study raw recombination free of thymic and clonal selection effects. TCRdb's own reprocessing of the public reads used fastp at Q25 and MiXCR and kept productive beta chains. Each entry is one CDR3 protein sequence, shown with its most common DNA and genes. The V and J calls, along with clone size, are taken from TCRdb and not from the paper's own processing. Across this sample there are some 570,000 distinct CDR3 sequences, with 20% to 25% seen only once. The top ten clonotypes cover around 0.48% of the sample.

Looking up the germline V gene yields CDR1 ENHRY and CDR2 SYGVKD. Relative to germline, V is missing 5 bases and J is missing 2 bases, with 9 bases of the junction outside any gene match. The CDR3 starts with the cysteine, ends with the phenylalanine, and has 16 residues. Of the read, only the CDR3 DNA is kept; its 48 bases are in frame from base 1. Another study also made use of these data, one on yellow fever vaccine responses in identical twins. From that second study: According to the authors, in identical twins the way T cells responded to vaccination appeared partly convergent and partly personalized. In identical twins, the study followed T cell clones that responded to the vaccine with precision.

Sequencing was performed on CD4+ T cells sorted from blood. The TCR sequence derives from a woman younger than 35 in good health. The sequence links TRBV10-3 to TRBJ2-3; the central 8 bases match TRBD1. In nucleotide form, the sequence is TGTGCCATCAGTAAGAAGGACAGGGAGTCCACAGATACGCAGTATTTT. This translates into CAISKKDRESTDTQYF.